The 29 T cell receptor beta chains in this list originate from one sample, sequenced in a study of shared clonotypes between healthy human individuals. Here immunoSEQ multiplex PCR was the method, and the copy in TCRdb shows in-frame clones only, minus some. In the table there are roughly 650,000 clones, approximately 96% of which are singletons. Cells designated naive CD8 were CD45RO-negative and were positively selected for CCR7, with terminally differentiated effector memory CD45RA+ cells excluded. The sample taken for sequencing was naive CD8+ T cells sorted from blood. These receptors were collected from a woman aged 25 to 39 in good health.

The CDR3 sequence is CASSLQRQGSYEQYF. CDR3 nucleotides: TGTGCCAGCAGCTTACAGCGGCAAGGCTCCTACGAGCAGTACTTC. The rearrangement uses TRBV7-9 and TRBJ2-7; TRBD2 might be the D (5 bases). Per the germline V gene, CDR1 is SEHNR and CDR2 is FQNEAQ (reference sequence). This CDR3 spans 15 amino acids. V was pared by 2 bases and J by 0 bases, with 11 bases between.

The rearrangement joins TRBV28 to TRBJ2-7, with 7 positions matching TRBD2. The germline gives CDR1 MDHEN, CDR2 SYDVKM. CDR3 length: 14 amino acids. The trim removed 3 bases at V and 5 bases at J, leaving 7 bases unmatched. The CDR3 region is CASSLRERVNEQYF. Here the CDR3 DNA reads TGTGCCAGCAGTTTGCGGGAGCGAGTAAACGAGCAGTACTTC.

This clone was detected a few times. The V gene is TRBV7-9, the J gene TRBJ1-1; D is perhaps TRBD1 (5 bases). The CDR3 has 14 amino acids. The V end was cut by 6 bases, the J end by 3 bases, with 14 bases between. The germline CDR1 and CDR2 sequences are SEHNR and FQNEAQ (reference sequence). The CDR3 DNA follows: TGTGCCAGCAGTCACCAGGGAAGGGACACTGAAGCTTTCTTT. This translates into CASSHQGRDTEAFF.

The chain carries TRBV30 and TRBJ2-4, with D maybe TRBD2 (6 bases). V lost 0 bases to trimming and J lost 3 bases, with 9 bases between them. This CDR3 region has 14 residues. The V gene's germline CDR1 is GTSNPN and CDR2 SVGIG (reference sequence). In nucleotides, the CDR3 is TGTGCCTGGAGTGTATCGGGGGTCAAAAACATTCAGTACTTC. It codes for CAWSVSGVKNIQYF.

The CDR3 here is CASRVATEAFF. Here the CDR3 DNA reads TGTGCCAGCAGGGTAGCCACTGAAGCTTTCTTT. This chain joins TRBV7-9 and TRBJ1-1, with D unresolved. Germline assignment: CDR1 SEHNR and CDR2 FQNEAQ (reference sequence). Trimming pared 6 bases from V and 4 bases from J, leaving 6 bases between. The CDR3 is made up of 11 amino acids.

V gene TRBV14 combines with J gene TRBJ2-2; D is undetermined. The length of the CDR3 is 17 residues. Germline CDR1 and CDR2: SGHDN and FVKESK. V dropped 5 bases and J dropped 5 bases, with 21 bases sitting between them. The CDR3 loop reads CASSGELTNHLTGELFF. CDR3 sequence (DNA): TGTGCCAGCAGCGGAGAGCTTACTAACCACTTAACCGGGGAGCTGTTTTTT.

This chain links TRBV5-6 with TRBJ1-5; 8 bases are a match to TRBD1. CDR1 and CDR2 from the germline V gene are SGHDT and YYEEEE. The length of the CDR3 is 16 residues. With 3 bases clipped from V and 1 base from J, the junction kept 6 bases outside the gene matches. The CDR3 DNA is TGTGCCAGCAGCTCAGGGACAGGAATAAGCAATCAGCCCCAGCATTTT. Amino acid sequence: CASSSGTGISNQPQHF.

J is TRBJ2-5 and V is TRBV29-1; D not certain. Looked up from germline, CDR1 is SQVTM and CDR2 is ANQGSEA. This CDR3 contains 16 residues. V was trimmed by 1 base and J by 2 bases, leaving 17 bases between them. Written as DNA, the CDR3 is TGCAGCGTTGAAGGTCGTCGTGGGCAAACTCAAGAGACCCAGTACTTC. Translating it yields CSVEGRRGQTQETQYF.

This sequence joins TRBV9 and TRBJ1-2; no definite D call. CDR1 and CDR2 (germline): SGDLS, YYNGEE. Trimming removed 6 bases at V and 6 bases at J, with 15 bases between. The CDR3 contains 13 residues. The CDR3 DNA reads as TGTGCCAGCACCGCTAGAGTGAGTCATGGCTACACCTTC. It translates to CASTARVSHGYTF.

This chain links TRBV7-9 with TRBJ2-5; D gene uncertain. The J call is in doubt because the DNA end fits TRBJ2-7 better. Germline values: CDR1 SEHNR, CDR2 FQNEAQ (reference sequence). This CDR3 spans 15 amino acids. CDR3 nucleotide sequence: TGTGCCAGCAGCACAACGACTGGGATGCCCTACGAGCAGTACTTC. Translation gives CASSTTTGMPYEQYF.

With regard to this clone: Within the sample, other DNA sequences also encode this same CDR3. The gene calls are TRBV5-6 and TRBJ1-1; D gene ambiguous. This CDR3 comprises 17 residues. The V and J ends lost 4 bases and 0 bases respectively, with 19 bases between them. In germline, CDR1 is SGHDT, CDR2 YYEEEE. The CDR3 spells CASSLNPQGFMNTEAFF. The CDR3 region has the DNA TGTGCCAGCAGCCTAAACCCACAAGGTTTCATGAACACTGAAGCTTTCTTT.

The chain links TRBV5-1 to TRBJ1-1; TRBD1 is a possible D gene (5 bases). The CDR3 totals 13 residues. Germline-derived CDR1 and CDR2 are SGHRS and YFSETQ. The V end was cut by 0 bases, the J end by 10 bases, with 13 bases between. The CDR3 sequence is CASSLVVRAPAFF. The CDR3 DNA reads TGCGCCAGCAGCTTGGTGGTCAGGGCACCAGCTTTCTTT.

The gene calls are TRBV27 and TRBJ2-7, with 10 nucleotides matching TRBD1. The length of the CDR3 is 15 residues. Trimming at V came to 6 bases and at J to 2 bases, leaving 7 bases not matched to a gene. CDR1 and CDR2 from the germline V gene are MNHEY and SMNVEV (reference sequence). The CDR3 loop is CASSTGTGVTYEQYF. In nucleotides, the CDR3 is TGTGCCAGCAGCACCGGGACAGGGGTGACCTACGAGCAGTACTTC.

This clone was counted between two and nine times. The chain is built from TRBV5-6 and TRBJ1-5; D not resolved. CDR1 is SGHDT, CDR2 YYEEEE, per germline. Trimming left V 6 bases short and J 2 bases short, with 9 bases between. This CDR3 is 13 amino acids long. CDR3 sequence (DNA): TGTGCCAGCATCGGCGGGGGCAATCAGCCCCAGCATTTT. Translation gives CASIGGGNQPQHF.

This clone has a single count. The chain is built from TRBV2 and TRBJ2-7, with D perhaps TRBD1 (6 bases). Trimming stripped 2 bases from V and 5 bases from J, with 19 bases between. CDR3 length: 16 amino acids. Germline lookup yields CDR1 SNHLY and CDR2 FYNNEI. CDR3 nucleotides: TGTGCCAGCAGTGAATGGGGCACAGGGAGCATCGACGAGCAGTACTTC. Protein: CASSEWGTGSIDEQYF.

V usage is TRBV9 and J usage is TRBJ1-3, with TRBD1 as a possible D gene (6 bases). The V gene lost 4 bases and the J gene lost 0 bases, with 14 bases spanning the gap. Germline V gives CDR1 SGDLS, CDR2 YYNGEE. The CDR3 length is 16 residues. CDR3 sequence reads: CASSFTGTLSGNTIYF. CDR3 sequence (DNA): TGTGCCAGCAGCTTTACCGGGACACTCTCTGGAAACACCATATATTTT.

This chain joins TRBV2 and TRBJ2-7, with 7 positions matching TRBD2. CDR3 length: 14 residues. Germline V gene lookup returns CDR1 SNHLY and CDR2 FYNNEI. The V gene end was trimmed by 10 bases and the J gene end by 1 base; junction bases not matched to a gene: 10. The CDR3 DNA reads as TGTGCCACAGCCATACTAGCGCCTTCCTACGAGCAGTACTTC. Its protein product is CATAILAPSYEQYF.

The rearrangement joins TRBV11-3 to TRBJ2-1; D gene ambiguous. The germline V gene has CDR1 SGHNT and CDR2 YENEEA. CDR3 size: 11 residues. Trimming removed 1 base at V and 12 bases at J, with 7 bases between. CDR3 nucleotide sequence: TGTGCCAGCAGCTTAGGGGTAGTGCAGTTCTTC. Protein sequence: CASSLGVVQFF.

This rearrangement joins TRBV28 to TRBJ2-1; D may be TRBD1 or TRBD2 (7 bases each). V lost 4 bases to trimming and J lost 9 bases, with 16 bases between them. The germline V gene has CDR1 MDHEN and CDR2 SYDVKM. This CDR3 spans 14 amino acids. The CDR3 DNA reads as TGTGCCAGCAGTTCCACAGGGGAGGGAGGTGAGCAGTTCTTC. Translated, it gives CASSSTGEGGEQFF.

This chain links TRBV5-1 with TRBJ2-1, with 9 bases lining up with TRBD2. V lost 0 bases to trimming and J lost 11 bases; unmatched junction nucleotides: 12. There are 16 residues in the CDR3. Germline assignment: CDR1 SGHRS and CDR2 YFSETQ. CDR3: CASSLEQRLAELKQFF. The CDR3 DNA sequence: TGCGCCAGCAGCTTGGAGCAGCGACTAGCGGAATTAAAGCAGTTCTTC.

J is TRBJ2-5 and V is TRBV28; D gene ambiguous. The CDR3 extends over 11 amino acids. V dropped 2 bases and J dropped 4 bases, with 2 bases sitting between them. CDR1 and CDR2 (germline): MDHEN, SYDVKM. CDR3 in DNA: TGTGCCAGCAGTTTAATAGAGACCCAGTACTTC. It specifies CASSLIETQYF.

The rearrangement uses TRBV2 and TRBJ2-1; 9 bases align to TRBD2. The CDR3 has 16 residues. CDR1 and CDR2 (germline): SNHLY, FYNNEI. V gave up 2 bases and J gave up 8 bases; unmatched junction bases: 10. The CDR3 DNA follows: TGTGCCAGCAGTGAACCAGGGACTAGCCAATTTGATGAGCAGTTCTTC. Protein sequence: CASSEPGTSQFDEQFF.

This clone was counted a single time. The CDR3 DNA is TGTGCCAGCAGCTTAGCGATAGCGGGAGGTCGTGATACGCAGTATTTT. Protein product: CASSLAIAGGRDTQYF. The V and J genes are TRBV7-9 and TRBJ2-3; 10 bases are a match to TRBD2. J lost 6 bases, V lost 0 bases, and 6 bases had no gene match. Germline lookup yields CDR1 SEHNR and CDR2 FQNEAQ (reference sequence). The CDR3 is made up of 16 amino acids.

This clone was seen just once. The chain combines TRBV5-6 with TRBJ2-7; no firm D call. The CDR3 runs to 13 residues. Germline loops: CDR1 SGHDT, CDR2 YYEEEE. Trimming stripped 4 bases from V and 1 base from J, with 9 bases between. For the CDR3, the DNA is TGTGCCAGCAGCGCAGACTGGTCCTACGAGCAGTACTTC. This codes for CASSADWSYEQYF.

The chain combines TRBV4-1 with TRBJ2-1; 10 bases are shared with TRBD2. The CDR3 sequence is 17 residues long. Germline CDR1 and CDR2: MGHRA and YSYEKL. Trimming took 0 bases from V and 4 from J; bases not matched to a gene: 6. Here the CDR3 DNA reads TGCGCCAGCAGCCAAGATCCCCTAGCGGGAGCGTACAATGAGCAGTTCTTC. Its protein is CASSQDPLAGAYNEQFF.

V and J are TRBV5-5 and TRBJ2-7; D remains unclear. Trimming left V 1 base short and J 2 bases short, with 10 bases between. The CDR3 runs to 14 residues. Germline V lookup: CDR1 SGHKS, CDR2 YYEKEE (reference sequence). In DNA, the CDR3 is TGTGCCAGCAGCTTGTTGGAACTAACCTACGAGCAGTACTTC. The encoded protein is CASSLLELTYEQYF.

This rearrangement joins TRBV4-1 to TRBJ1-2; D unclear. From germline, CDR1 is MGHRA and CDR2 YSYEKL. V lost 1 base, J lost 7 bases, and 19 bases lay in between. The length of the CDR3 is 16 residues. The CDR3 is CASSQALSLQASGYTF. CDR3 nucleotides: TGCGCCAGCAGCCAAGCCCTGAGCCTCCAGGCTTCTGGCTACACCTTC.

This clone is a singleton in its sample. V and J are TRBV28 and TRBJ2-3; D not resolved. V gave up 6 bases and J gave up 5 bases, with 15 bases separating them. The CDR3 consists of 14 residues. In germline, CDR1 is MDHEN, CDR2 SYDVKM. The CDR3 reads CASSPPGYGDTQYF. Written as DNA, the CDR3 is TGTGCCAGCAGCCCCCCCGGCTATGGAGATACGCAGTATTTT.

The CDR3 nucleotides are TGTGCCAGCAGTTTATCGGGACGGGTGGGGGAGCAGTACTTC. It yields the protein CASSLSGRVGEQYF. The chain couples TRBV27 to TRBJ2-7, with D perhaps matching TRBD1 or TRBD2 (5 bases each). Trimming shortened V by 0 bases and J by 7 bases, and 13 bases separated the two germline ends. The length of the CDR3 is 14 residues. The germline V gene has CDR1 MNHEY and CDR2 SMNVEV (reference sequence).